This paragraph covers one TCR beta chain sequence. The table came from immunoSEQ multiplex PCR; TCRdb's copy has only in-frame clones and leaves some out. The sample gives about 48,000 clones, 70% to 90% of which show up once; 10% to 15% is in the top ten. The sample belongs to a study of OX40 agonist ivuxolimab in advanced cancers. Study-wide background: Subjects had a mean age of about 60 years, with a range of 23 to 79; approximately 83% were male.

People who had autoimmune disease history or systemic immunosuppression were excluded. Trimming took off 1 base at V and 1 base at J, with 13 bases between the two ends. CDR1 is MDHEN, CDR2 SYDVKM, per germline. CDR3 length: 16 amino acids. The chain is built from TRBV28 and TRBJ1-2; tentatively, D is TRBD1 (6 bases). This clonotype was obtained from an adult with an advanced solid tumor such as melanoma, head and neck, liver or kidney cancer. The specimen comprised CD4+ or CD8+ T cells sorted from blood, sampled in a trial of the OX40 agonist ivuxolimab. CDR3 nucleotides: TGTGCCAGCAGTTTATACAGGGAAGTGCTTAACTATGGCTACACCTTC. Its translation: CASSLYREVLNYGYTF.